The clone carrying this T cell receptor (beta chain) has just one count. Genomic DNA, the template, was used for profiling of the TCR beta VDJ and CDR3. One entry per CDR3 protein results from TCRdb running MiXCR on the reads. Among under 250,000 distinct CDR3 sequences listed, 30% to 40% were seen once. These data are taken from a study of CD8+CD57+ T cells in acquired aplastic anemia. J gave up 4 bases and V 3 bases, and 3 bases lay outside the gene matches. CDR3 length: 14 residues. The germline gives CDR1 SQVTM, CDR2 ANQGSEA. The sequencing input was sorted CD4+, CD8+, or CD8+CD57+ T cells (not recorded which) from PBMCs. This TCR derives from a human donor in good health, serving as a control. This chain uses TRBV29-1 with TRBJ1-2; 12 nucleotides line up with TRBD1. CDR3 DNA: TGCAGCGTTGAGGGGACAGGGGGCTTCTATGGCTACACCTTC. Residues: CSVEGTGGFYGYTF.